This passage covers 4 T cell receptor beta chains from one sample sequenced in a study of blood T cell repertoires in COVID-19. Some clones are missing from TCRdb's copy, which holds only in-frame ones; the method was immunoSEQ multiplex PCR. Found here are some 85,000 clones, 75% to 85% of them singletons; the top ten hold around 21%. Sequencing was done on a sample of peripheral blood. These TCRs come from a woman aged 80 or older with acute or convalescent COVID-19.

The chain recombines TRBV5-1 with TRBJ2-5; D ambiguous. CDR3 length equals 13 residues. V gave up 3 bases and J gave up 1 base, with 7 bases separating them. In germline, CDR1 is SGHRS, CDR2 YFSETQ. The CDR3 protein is CASSSLFQETQYF. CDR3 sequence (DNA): TGCGCCAGCAGCTCGCTATTCCAAGAGACCCAGTACTTC.

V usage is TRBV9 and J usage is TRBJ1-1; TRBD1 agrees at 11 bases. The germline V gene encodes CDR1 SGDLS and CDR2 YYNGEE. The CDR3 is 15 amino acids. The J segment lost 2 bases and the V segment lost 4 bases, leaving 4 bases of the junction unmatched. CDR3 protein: CASSRDRGVNTEAFF. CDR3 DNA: TGTGCCAGCAGCAGGGACAGGGGGGTCAACACTGAAGCTTTCTTT.

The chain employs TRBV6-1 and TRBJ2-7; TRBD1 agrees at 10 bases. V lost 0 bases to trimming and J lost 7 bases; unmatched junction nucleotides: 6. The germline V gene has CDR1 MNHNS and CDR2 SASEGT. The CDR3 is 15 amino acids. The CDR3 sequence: CASSEARDRGSEQYF. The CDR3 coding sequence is TGTGCCAGCAGTGAAGCGCGGGACAGGGGATCGGAGCAGTACTTC.

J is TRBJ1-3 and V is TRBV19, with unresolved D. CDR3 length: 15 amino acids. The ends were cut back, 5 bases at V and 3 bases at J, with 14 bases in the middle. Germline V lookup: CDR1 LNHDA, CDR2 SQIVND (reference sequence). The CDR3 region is CASSRSPESGNTIYF. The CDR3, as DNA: TGTGCCAGTAGTCGGTCCCCGGAGAGTGGAAACACCATATATTTT.